This TCR beta chain was retrieved from a study of shared clonotypes between healthy human individuals. The germline V and J ends were trimmed by 5 bases and 7 bases, with 14 bases remaining between them. Germline V gives CDR1 LNHNV, CDR2 YYDKDF (reference sequence). This CDR3 has 14 residues. The protocol was immunoSEQ multiplex PCR, while the TCRdb copy is restricted to in-frame clones and leaves out a portion. In the table there are some 2,100,000 clones, approximately 94% of which are singletons. Sequencing was carried out using naive CD4+ T cells sorted from blood. Subset denoted: CD45RA+ positively selected. The chain couples TRBV15 to TRBJ2-2; a possible D gene is TRBD1 (5 bases). The clonotype comes from a man aged 18 to 29 in good health. For the CDR3, the DNA is TGTGCCACCAGCTCACAGGTTTTTGGCGGGGAGCTGTTTTTT. Translated, it gives CATSSQVFGGELFF. The variable domain in full, completed from reference TRBV15 and TRBJ2-2, reads DAMVIQNPRYQVTQFGKPVTLSCSQTLNHNVMYWYQQKSSQAPKLLFHYYDKDFNNEADTPDNFQSRRPNTSFCFLDIRSPGLGDTAMYLCATSSQVFGGELFFGEGSRLTVL.